These 12 T cell receptor beta chains share one sample of origin, sequenced in a study of regulatory T cells in long-lasting Graves disease. iRepertoire HTBI primers and Arm-PCR of CDR3 regions built TCR beta libraries. TCRdb redid the calling of the multiplex PCR reads with MiXCR, one entry per CDR3 protein. The table has roughly 400,000 distinct CDR3 sequences, 15% seen once; the top ten hold approximately 7.6%. The time point here: newly diagnosed GD, antithyroid drugs for less than 3 months. Scientists built the TCR library using RNA that was extracted from PBMCs. The same specimen was also included in a second study, on T cells in Graves' hyperthyroidism and ophthalmopathy.

The specimen was peripheral blood mononuclear cells (PBMCs), collected at new diagnosis, from a patient treated with antithyroid drugs. The receptors come from a woman between 40 and 50 years old with Graves disease.

This clonotype was observed at least ten times. J is TRBJ1-1 and V is TRBV12-3 or TRBV12-4; no definite D call. V was shortened by 6 bases and J by 3 bases, with 14 bases between the two germline ends. This CDR3 has 14 amino acids. CDR3 nucleotides: TGTGCCAGCAGCCCTTTTGTGTGGGACACTGAAGCTTTCTTT. It encodes CASSPFVWDTEAFF.

This clonotype was counted a few times. This chain uses TRBV7-2 with TRBJ1-1; D not resolved. The CDR3 has 14 amino acids. The germline CDR1 and CDR2 sequences are SGHTA and FQGNSA. Deletions cut 6 bases from V and 1 base from J, with 12 bases between. DNA for the CDR3: TGTGCCAGCAGTCCCCAGGAAACGAACACTGAAGCTTTCTTT. Its protein is CASSPQETNTEAFF.

This clonotype occurred many times. The genes are TRBV10-3 and TRBJ1-1, with D uncertain. CDR1 is ENHRY and CDR2 is SYGVKD in the germline V gene. V was trimmed by 6 bases and J by 0 bases, leaving 14 bases between them. The CDR3 sequence is 15 residues long. CDR3 residues: CAIRGEHHLNTEAFF. Here the CDR3 DNA reads TGTGCCATCAGAGGAGAGCACCACCTGAACACTGAAGCTTTCTTT.

This clonotype was picked up a small number of times. This chain joins TRBV12-3 or TRBV12-4 and TRBJ2-7, with D maybe TRBD1 (6 bases). With the DNA end fitting TRBJ2-3 better, the J assignment may be wrong. CDR3 length: 17 amino acids. The CDR3 protein is CASSFLVAGAYRDTQYF. DNA for the CDR3: TGTGCCAGCAGTTTTCTTGTGGCAGGGGCGTATAGAGATACGCAGTATTTT.

The rearrangement joins TRBV20-1 to TRBJ1-2; D is unclear. There are 13 residues in the CDR3. The germline V and J ends were trimmed by 0 bases and 5 bases, with 10 bases remaining between them. Germline lookup yields CDR1 DFQATT and CDR2 SNEGSKA (reference sequence). CDR3 coding DNA: TGCAGTGCTAGAGATCTTCGCAGTTATGGCTACACCTTC. It encodes CSARDLRSYGYTF.

To note about this clonotype: A far larger clone is one nucleotide away, so this likely arose from a read error. The chain links TRBV11-2 to TRBJ2-3; D could derive from TRBD1 or TRBD2 (5 bases each). Germline loops: CDR1 SGHAT, CDR2 FQNNGV. V was shortened by 0 bases and J by 6 bases, with 10 bases between the two germline ends. CDR3 length equals 14 residues. The CDR3 bases are TGTGCCAGCAGCTTAGATGGGGGATTGGATACGCAGTATTTT. It is translated as CASSLDGGLDTQYF. Full variable domain (rest looked up from reference TRBV11-2 and TRBJ2-3): EAGVAQSPRYKIIEKRQSVAFWCNPISGHATLYWYQQILGQGPKLLIQFQNNGVVDDSQLPKDRFSAERLKGVDSTLKIQPAKLEDSAVYLCASSLDGGLDTQYFGPGTRLTVL.

This clonotype was picked up many times. The V gene is TRBV19, the J gene TRBJ2-1; possible D gene TRBD2, 5 bases. The CDR3 loop spans 15 amino acids. V was shortened by 3 bases and J by 0 bases, with 9 bases between the two germline ends. In germline, CDR1 is LNHDA, CDR2 SQIVND (reference sequence). DNA of the CDR3: TGTGCCAGTAGTATGGCGGGCAGCTCCTACAATGAGCAGTTCTTC. It specifies CASSMAGSSYNEQFF.

Only a few counts were recorded for this clonotype. This chain joins TRBV5-4 and TRBJ2-2; the match to TRBD2 covers 12 bases. The CDR3 loop spans 15 amino acids. Trimming at V came to 5 bases and at J to 6 bases, leaving 5 bases not matched to a gene. Germline loops: CDR1 SGHNT, CDR2 YYREEE (reference sequence). The CDR3 loop is CASRLAGGQAGELFF. Written as DNA, the CDR3 is TGTGCCAGCAGGCTAGCGGGAGGGCAAGCCGGGGAGCTGTTTTTT.

This chain connects TRBV2 to TRBJ2-5, with 9 positions matching TRBD1. This CDR3 region has 15 residues. V shed 6 bases, J shed 2 bases, and the junction held 7 bases outside the gene matches. CDR1 and CDR2 from the germline V gene are SNHLY and FYNNEI. The CDR3 loop is CASRDGTGRQETQYF. CDR3 DNA: TGTGCCAGCAGGGACGGGACAGGGAGACAAGAGACCCAGTACTTC.

V usage is TRBV27 and J usage is TRBJ2-7; D is perhaps TRBD1 or TRBD2 (5 bases each). V was cut by 3 bases and J by 4 bases, with 13 bases left in between. There are 14 residues in the CDR3. Germline CDR1 MNHEY, CDR2 SMNVEV (reference sequence). CDR3 protein: CASSFSGPEYEQYF. The CDR3 coding sequence is TGTGCCAGCAGTTTCTCGGGACCGGAATACGAGCAGTACTTC.

This clonotype has at least ten counts. The chain is built from TRBV2 and TRBJ2-1, with 11 bases matching TRBD1. CDR1 SNHLY and CDR2 FYNNEI come from the germline V gene. Trimming at V came to 7 bases and at J to 6 bases, leaving 5 bases not matched to a gene. The CDR3 is 14 residues long. In DNA, the CDR3 is TGTGCCAGCACACGTGGGACAGGGGGCAATGAGCAGTTCTTC. It translates to CASTRGTGGNEQFF.

This chain uses TRBV9 with TRBJ1-6, with D possibly matching TRBD1 (5 bases). V lost 3 bases and J 10 bases, leaving 14 bases between the germline ends. The CDR3 extends over 14 amino acids. Germline lookup yields CDR1 SGDLS and CDR2 YYNGEE. The CDR3: CASSAGGGQSPLHF. The CDR3 nucleotides read TGTGCCAGCAGCGCCGGGGGGGGTCAATCACCCCTCCACTTT.